One and the same sample provided the 25 T cell receptor beta chains below, sequenced in a study of blood T cell repertoires in COVID-19. Profiled with immunoSEQ multiplex PCR; TCRdb holds only in-frame clones, not every one. The data show approximately 290,000 clones, approximately 90% seen once. The sequenced sample was peripheral blood. The source is a woman in her twenties or thirties with COVID-19, enrolled during active disease.

The chain couples TRBV5-1 to TRBJ2-1; a possible D gene is TRBD2 (5 bases). V was pared by 2 bases and J by 3 bases, with 9 bases between. The CDR3 consists of 14 residues. CDR1 is SGHRS and CDR2 is YFSETQ in the germline V gene. CDR3 sequence (DNA): TGCGCCAGCAGCTTAGCGGACTTCTACAATGAGCAGTTCTTC. Residues: CASSLADFYNEQFF. Supplemented by reference TRBV5-1 and TRBJ2-1, the full variable domain reads KAGVTQTPRYLIKTRGQQVTLSCSPISGHRSVSWYQQTPGQGLQFLFEYFSETQRNKGNFPGRFSGRQFSNSRSEMNVSTLELGDSALYLCASSLADFYNEQFFGPGTRLTVL.

This chain connects TRBV2 to TRBJ2-2, with 7 bases matching TRBD2. The CDR3 contains 16 residues. V shed 8 bases, J shed 5 bases, and the junction held 14 bases outside the gene matches. The germline CDR1 and CDR2 sequences are SNHLY and FYNNEI. The DNA of the CDR3 is TGTGCCAGCGAGGGGCAGGGACTACCTGCAACCGGGGAGCTGTTTTTT. Protein product: CASEGQGLPATGELFF.

The chain couples TRBV29-1 to TRBJ2-3, with TRBD1 as a possible D gene (5 bases). The CDR3 consists of 16 residues. Germline CDR1 SQVTM, CDR2 ANQGSEA. V lost 2 bases and J 2 bases, leaving 17 bases between the germline ends. CDR3 sequence: CSVETASGSPTDTQYF. As DNA, the CDR3 is TGCAGCGTTGAAACTGCGTCAGGGTCCCCCACAGATACGCAGTATTTT.

The V and J genes are TRBV19 and TRBJ2-5, with a possible D match to TRBD1 (7 bases). This CDR3 contains 16 residues. Germline CDR1 and CDR2: LNHDA and SQIVND (reference sequence). V lost 2 bases to trimming and J lost 5 bases, with 18 bases between them. The CDR3 nucleotides read TGTGCCAGTAGTATAAGGGGGCGGGAACCAATGGAGACCCAGTACTTC. Translation: CASSIRGREPMETQYF.

Only one count was recorded for this clone. The V and J genes are TRBV19 and TRBJ1-2; TRBD1 is a possible D gene (6 bases). V lost 3 bases to trimming and J lost 4 bases, with 15 bases between them. CDR3 size: 15 residues. Germline CDR1 reads LNHDA; CDR2 reads SQIVND (reference sequence). CDR3 sequence: CASSISGDGAYGYTF. In nucleotides, the CDR3 is TGTGCCAGTAGTATTTCAGGGGATGGGGCCTATGGCTACACCTTC.

In its sample, this clone was seen once. The chain links TRBV6-5 to TRBJ2-7, with 9 bases fitting TRBD2. There are 14 residues in the CDR3. Germline CDR1 reads MNHEY; CDR2 reads SVGAGI. J gave up 4 bases and V 0 bases, and 1 base lay outside the gene matches. Written as DNA, the CDR3 is TGTGCCAGCAGTTACTCGCGGGGGGGTTACGAGCAGTACTTC. It specifies CASSYSRGGYEQYF.

V is TRBV5-1 and J is TRBJ1-4, with D perhaps matching TRBD1 (6 bases). The V end was cut by 1 base, the J end by 5 bases, with 12 bases between. This CDR3 is 15 amino acids long. From germline, CDR1 is SGHRS and CDR2 YFSETQ. DNA for the CDR3: TGCGCCAGCAGCTTGATAGGACAGTTCAATGAAAAACTGTTTTTT. It yields the protein CASSLIGQFNEKLFF.

CDR3 sequence reads: CASSFSAGGYEQYF. The CDR3 DNA sequence: TGTGCCAGCAGTTTTAGTGCGGGAGGCTACGAGCAGTACTTC. The J gene is TRBJ2-7, the V gene TRBV27; the match to TRBD2 covers 8 bases. The CDR3 loop spans 14 amino acids. CDR1 and CDR2 from the germline V gene are MNHEY and SMNVEV (reference sequence). Unmatched junction bases numbered 4, after V lost 3 bases and J lost 3 bases.

The V gene is TRBV6-5, the J gene TRBJ1-1; 7 nucleotides line up with TRBD1. The germline V gene encodes CDR1 MNHEY and CDR2 SVGAGI. The CDR3 runs to 12 residues. Trimming removed 5 bases from V and 10 bases from J; junction bases left unmatched: 7. The chain's CDR3 is CASSLRGNGAFF. The DNA for the CDR3 is TGTGCCAGCAGTCTCAGGGGGAACGGAGCTTTCTTT.

This clone was recorded a few times. The V call is TRBV11-2, the J call TRBJ1-4, with a possible D match to TRBD1 (5 bases). The CDR3 spans 15 residues. Germline CDR1 reads SGHAT; CDR2 reads FQNNGV. The V and J ends lost 1 base and 7 bases respectively, with 13 bases between them. The CDR3 is CASSLAGRVGEKLFF. CDR3 nucleotides: TGTGCCAGCAGCTTAGCGGGCAGGGTCGGTGAAAAACTGTTTTTT.

The genes are TRBV7-9 and TRBJ2-7; tentative D call: TRBD2 (6 bases). With 5 bases removed from V and 3 bases from J, the gap between germline ends came to 23 bases. The germline gives CDR1 SEHNR, CDR2 FQNEAQ (reference sequence). CDR3 length equals 17 residues. The CDR3 sequence is CASSSGGRGGVIYEQYF. For the CDR3, the DNA is TGTGCCAGCAGCAGTGGCGGGCGTGGCGGGGTAATCTACGAGCAGTACTTC. The whole variable domain, filled in from reference TRBV7-9 and TRBJ2-7, reads DTGVSQNPRHKITKRGQNVTFRCDPISEHNRLYWYRQTLGQGPEFLTYFQNEAQLEKSRLLSDRFSAERPKGSFSTLEIQRTEQGDSAMYLCASSSGGRGGVIYEQYFGPGTRLTVT.

V is TRBV9 and J is TRBJ2-1; unclear D gene. CDR1 is SGDLS, CDR2 YYNGEE, per germline. The V gene lost 0 bases and the J gene lost 2 bases, with 15 bases spanning the gap. This CDR3 region has 17 residues. The CDR3 DNA is TGTGCCAGCAGCGTAGATCCAGCGACCCCAGCCTACAATGAGCAGTTCTTC. Protein product: CASSVDPATPAYNEQFF.

The chain carries TRBV28 and TRBJ2-7, with 7 nucleotides matching TRBD1. The CDR3 runs 14 residues. V gave up 5 bases and J gave up 3 bases; unmatched junction bases: 7. Germline V CDR1 and CDR2: MDHEN, SYDVKM. The CDR3 bases are TGTGCCAGCAGTCTGCGACAGGGTAACTACGAGCAGTACTTC. It codes for CASSLRQGNYEQYF.

This chain links TRBV5-1 with TRBJ2-7; 8 bases are a match to TRBD1. V lost 2 bases and J lost 1; bases outside the gene matches: 8. Germline V gene data show CDR1 as SGHRS and CDR2 as YFSETQ. CDR3 length: 16 amino acids. The CDR3 is CASSFLGTGNSYEQYF. As DNA, the CDR3 is TGCGCCAGCAGCTTCCTCGGGACAGGAAATTCCTACGAGCAGTACTTC.

The rearrangement joins TRBV5-6 to TRBJ1-5, with D maybe TRBD1 (6 bases). Trimming pared 4 bases from V and 11 bases from J, leaving 28 bases between. The CDR3 length is 17 residues. Germline V lookup: CDR1 SGHDT, CDR2 YYEEEE. The CDR3 DNA reads TGTGCCAGCAGCCCCCACAAGAATTACAGGATCTCAGGGGCCCAGCATTTT. This encodes CASSPHKNYRISGAQHF.

This chain connects TRBV25-1 to TRBJ2-5; D ambiguous. The CDR3 covers 14 residues. V was clipped by 1 base and J by 4 bases, with 10 bases between them. Germline values: CDR1 MGHDK, CDR2 SYGVNS. The DNA for the CDR3 is TGTGCCAGCAGTGAATTTAGAACTGGAGAGACCCAGTACTTC. It is translated as CASSEFRTGETQYF.

CDR3: CASSFSHRNQPQHF. In nucleotides, the CDR3 is TGTGCCAGCAGTTTCAGTCATCGCAATCAGCCCCAGCATTTT. The chain combines TRBV28 with TRBJ1-5; D unresolved. V dropped 3 bases and J dropped 2 bases, with 8 bases sitting between them. Germline V gives CDR1 MDHEN, CDR2 SYDVKM. The length of the CDR3 is 14 residues.

The chain links TRBV28 to TRBJ1-5, with D unresolved. The CDR3 is made up of 16 amino acids. V lost 2 bases and J lost 4, with 15 bases in between. Per the germline V gene, CDR1 is MDHEN and CDR2 is SYDVKM. The CDR3 nucleotides read TGTGCCAGCAGTTTACCCCCCTTGGGCGGGAATCAGCCCCAGCATTTT. Translation: CASSLPPLGGNQPQHF.

This chain connects TRBV30 to TRBJ2-5; 9 positions agree with TRBD1. Germline CDR1 is GTSNPN and CDR2 is SVGIG (reference sequence). V gave up 2 bases and J gave up 5 bases; unmatched junction bases: 15. CDR3 length: 17 residues. Written as DNA, the CDR3 is TGTGCCTGGAGTTTGGCCCATCAGACAGGGGGGGTTGAGACCCAGTACTTC. It translates to CAWSLAHQTGGVETQYF.

This clone was counted a single time. The chain uses TRBV7-2 and TRBJ1-5; weak D call: TRBD1 (6 bases). Trimming cost V 4 bases and J 4 bases, with 14 bases left between them. The CDR3 length is 15 residues. CDR1 is SGHTA and CDR2 is FQGNSA in the germline V gene. CDR3 DNA sequence: TGTGCCAGCAGCTCCGCCGGGACACGGAATCAGCCCCAGCATTTT. Amino acids: CASSSAGTRNQPQHF.

The rearrangement links TRBV19 to TRBJ2-3; TRBD2 is a possible D gene (5 bases). Trimming removed 3 bases from V and 4 bases from J, with 14 bases in between. This CDR3 has 15 residues. Germline CDR1 reads LNHDA; CDR2 reads SQIVND (reference sequence). Here the CDR3 DNA reads TGTGCCAGTAGTATCGCGGGCCTACGACCAGATACGCAGTATTTT. This gives the protein CASSIAGLRPDTQYF.

The genes are TRBV3-1 (or the pseudogene TRBV3-2) and TRBJ2-1; TRBD2 matches 8 bases. Trimming took 0 bases from V and 5 from J; bases not matched to a gene: 12. CDR1 is LGHDT and CDR2 is YNNKEL in the germline V gene (reference sequence). CDR3 length: 18 residues. In DNA, the CDR3 is TGTGCCAGCAGCCAAGAGGGTCTAGCGGGTACGGGGGACAATGAGCAGTTCTTC. Translating gives CASSQEGLAGTGDNEQFF.

V gene TRBV5-1 combines with J gene TRBJ1-1; 7 bases map to TRBD1. Germline CDR1 reads SGHRS; CDR2 reads YFSETQ. J gave up 3 bases and V 2 bases, and 7 bases lay outside the gene matches. CDR3 length: 15 residues. CDR3 nucleotide sequence: TGCGCCAGCAGCTTCCGCGACAGGGAGTACACTGAAGCTTTCTTT. Amino acid sequence: CASSFRDREYTEAFF.

This clone was observed a single time. The chain is built from TRBV30 and TRBJ1-5, with D tentatively TRBD1 (5 bases). Germline CDR1 reads GTSNPN; CDR2 reads SVGIG (reference sequence). CDR3 length equals 15 residues. The V gene lost 6 bases and the J gene lost 3 bases, with 18 bases spanning the gap. The CDR3 sequence is CACSGRGADNQPQHF. CDR3 bases: TGTGCCTGCTCAGGAAGGGGCGCGGACAATCAGCCCCAGCATTTT.

The rearrangement joins TRBV18 to TRBJ2-1, with 11 bases that match TRBD2. This CDR3 region has 17 residues. Germline V gene sequence: CDR1 KGHSH, CDR2 LQKENI. Trimming took 2 bases from V and 2 from J; bases not matched to a gene: 5. The CDR3 bases are TGTGCCAGCTCACCAGCGACTAGCGGGACGGCCTACAATGAGCAGTTCTTC. Its translation: CASSPATSGTAYNEQFF.